This T cell receptor (beta chain) was obtained from a study of blood T cell repertoires in COVID-19. The CDR3 runs 15 residues. Germline CDR1 reads SGHRS; CDR2 reads YFSETQ. Trimming left V 0 bases short and J 1 base short, with 11 bases between. Produced via immunoSEQ multiplex PCR; TCRdb's table is partial and in-frame only. The sample has about 74,000 clones; 90% are singletons. The sequence came from a human donor in a cohort sampled during active COVID-19. The chain has TRBV5-1 and TRBJ2-7; D may be TRBD1 (6 bases). The sequenced sample was peripheral blood. CDR3 DNA sequence: TGCGCCAGCAGCTTGGGTTCAGGGGAATCCTACGAGCAGTACTTC. Protein sequence: CASSLGSGESYEQYF. Full variable domain (rest looked up from reference TRBV5-1 and TRBJ2-7): KAGVTQTPRYLIKTRGQQVTLSCSPISGHRSVSWYQQTPGQGLQFLFEYFSETQRNKGNFPGRFSGRQFSNSRSEMNVSTLELGDSALYLCASSLGSGESYEQYFGPGTRLTVT.